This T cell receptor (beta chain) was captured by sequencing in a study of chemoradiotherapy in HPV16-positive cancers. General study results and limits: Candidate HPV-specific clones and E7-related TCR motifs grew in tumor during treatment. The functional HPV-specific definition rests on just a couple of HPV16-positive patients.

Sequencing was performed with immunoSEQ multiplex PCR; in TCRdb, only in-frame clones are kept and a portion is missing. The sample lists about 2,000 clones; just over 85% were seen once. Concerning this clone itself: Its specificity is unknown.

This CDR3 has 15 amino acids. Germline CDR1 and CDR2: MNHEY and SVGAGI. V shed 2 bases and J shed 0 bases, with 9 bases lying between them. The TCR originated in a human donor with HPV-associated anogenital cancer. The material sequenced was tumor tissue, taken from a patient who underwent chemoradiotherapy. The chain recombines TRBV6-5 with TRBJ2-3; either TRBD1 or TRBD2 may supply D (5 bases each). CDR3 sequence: CASSYGTASTDTQYF. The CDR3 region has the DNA TGTGCCAGCAGTTACGGGACCGCGAGCACAGATACGCAGTATTTT.